The text below deals with one T cell receptor (beta chain). Antigen specificity is unknown. These data originate in a study of cytomegalovirus exposure and HLA in healthy donors. PCR involved 60 Vbeta and 13 Jbeta primers. Original data processing: Later, an analysis found 80 million or so unique TCR beta chains, and some 10 million of these were shared. The table came from immunoSEQ multiplex PCR; TCRdb's copy has only in-frame clones and leaves some out. V and J calls and clone size are copied from that table; D and trimming were computed from the DNA. The table for this sample gives about 130,000 clones. Germline values: CDR1 LGHNA, CDR2 YNFKEQ. The CDR3 is 17 residues long. V trimming: 2 bases; J trimming: 0 bases; junction bases outside the gene matches: 7. Study results and limitations: One variant, a missense change in DCLRE1C, was linked in a later analysis to TCR beta V- and J-gene trimming. Using the classifier, cytomegalovirus status was reportedly diagnosed with high specificity and sensitivity.

Sequences were obtained from PBMCs. The J gene is TRBJ2-3, the V gene TRBV4-2, with TRBD2 matching over 8 bases. The sequence was obtained from a woman between 55 and 75 years old in good health and CMV-seronegative. Written as DNA, the CDR3 is TGTGCCAGCAGCCAACGAACTAGCGGTTCTAGCACAGATACGCAGTATTTT. Its translation: CASSQRTSGSSTDTQYF.